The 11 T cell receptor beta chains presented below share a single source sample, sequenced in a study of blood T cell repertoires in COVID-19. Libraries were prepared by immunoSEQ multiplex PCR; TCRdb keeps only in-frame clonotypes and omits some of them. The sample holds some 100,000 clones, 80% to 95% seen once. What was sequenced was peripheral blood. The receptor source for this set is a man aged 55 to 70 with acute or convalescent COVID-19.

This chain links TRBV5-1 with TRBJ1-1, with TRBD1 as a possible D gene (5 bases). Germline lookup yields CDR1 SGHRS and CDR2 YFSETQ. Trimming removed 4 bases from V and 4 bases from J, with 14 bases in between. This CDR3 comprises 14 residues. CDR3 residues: CASSQRTGGTEAFF. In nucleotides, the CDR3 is TGCGCCAGCAGCCAACGGACGGGGGGCACTGAAGCTTTCTTT.

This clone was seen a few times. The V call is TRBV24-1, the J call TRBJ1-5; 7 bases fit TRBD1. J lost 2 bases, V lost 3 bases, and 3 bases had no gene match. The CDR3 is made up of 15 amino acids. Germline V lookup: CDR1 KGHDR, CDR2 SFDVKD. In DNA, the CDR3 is TGTGCCACCAGTGATACACAGGGGCGCAATCAGCCCCAGCATTTT. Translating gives CATSDTQGRNQPQHF.

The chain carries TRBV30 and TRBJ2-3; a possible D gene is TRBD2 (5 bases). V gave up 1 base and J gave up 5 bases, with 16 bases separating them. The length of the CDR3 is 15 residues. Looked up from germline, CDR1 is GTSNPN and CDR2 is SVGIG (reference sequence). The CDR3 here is CAWSATRSSRDTQYF. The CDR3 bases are TGTGCCTGGAGTGCTACTAGAAGTTCAAGAGATACGCAGTATTTT.

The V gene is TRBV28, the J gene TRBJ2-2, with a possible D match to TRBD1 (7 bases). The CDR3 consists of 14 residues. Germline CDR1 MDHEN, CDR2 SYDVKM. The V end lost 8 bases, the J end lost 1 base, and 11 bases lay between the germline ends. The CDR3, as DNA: TGTGCCAGCGCGGGACAGCTGAACACCGGGGAGCTGTTTTTT. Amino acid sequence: CASAGQLNTGELFF.

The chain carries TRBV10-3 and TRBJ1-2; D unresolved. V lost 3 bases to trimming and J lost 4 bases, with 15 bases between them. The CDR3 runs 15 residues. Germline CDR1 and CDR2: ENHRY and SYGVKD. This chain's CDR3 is CAISDNPGGLYGYTF. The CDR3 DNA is TGTGCCATCAGTGACAACCCCGGCGGTCTCTATGGCTACACCTTC.

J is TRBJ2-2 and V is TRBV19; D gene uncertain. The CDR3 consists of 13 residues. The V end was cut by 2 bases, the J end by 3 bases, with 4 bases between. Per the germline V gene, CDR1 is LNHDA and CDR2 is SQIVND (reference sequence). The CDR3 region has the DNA TGTGCCAGTAGTATATCTGACACCGGGGAGCTGTTTTTT. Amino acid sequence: CASSISDTGELFF.

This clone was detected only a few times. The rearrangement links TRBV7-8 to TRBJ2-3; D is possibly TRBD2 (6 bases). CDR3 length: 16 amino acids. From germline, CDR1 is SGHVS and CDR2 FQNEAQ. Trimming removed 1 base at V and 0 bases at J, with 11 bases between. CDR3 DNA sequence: TGTGCCAGCAGCTTAGTCGCCGGGACTAGCACAGATACGCAGTATTTT. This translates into CASSLVAGTSTDTQYF.

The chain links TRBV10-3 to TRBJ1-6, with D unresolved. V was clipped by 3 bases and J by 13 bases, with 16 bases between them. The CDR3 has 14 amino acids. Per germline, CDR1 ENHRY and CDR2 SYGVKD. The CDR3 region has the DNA TGTGCCATCAGTGACAGCGCGGGGATATATCCCCTCCACTTT. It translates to CAISDSAGIYPLHF.

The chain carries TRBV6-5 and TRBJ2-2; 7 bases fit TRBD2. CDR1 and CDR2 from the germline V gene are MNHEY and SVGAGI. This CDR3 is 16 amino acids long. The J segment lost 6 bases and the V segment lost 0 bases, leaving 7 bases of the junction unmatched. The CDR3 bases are TGTGCCAGCAGTTACTCGCGCAGCGGGGCGGCCGGGGAGCTGTTTTTT. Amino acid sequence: CASSYSRSGAAGELFF.

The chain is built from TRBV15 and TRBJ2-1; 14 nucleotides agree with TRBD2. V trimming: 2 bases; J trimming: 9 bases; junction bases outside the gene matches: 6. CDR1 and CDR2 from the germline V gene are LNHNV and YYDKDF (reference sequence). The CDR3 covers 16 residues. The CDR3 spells CATSRRLAGGPGEQFF. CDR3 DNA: TGTGCCACCAGCAGACGACTAGCGGGAGGGCCCGGTGAGCAGTTCTTC.

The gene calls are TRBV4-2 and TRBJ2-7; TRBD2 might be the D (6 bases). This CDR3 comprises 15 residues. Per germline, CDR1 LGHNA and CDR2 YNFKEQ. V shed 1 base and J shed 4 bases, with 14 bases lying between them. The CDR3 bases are TGTGCCAGCAGCCAAGTGGCGACTAGTCCTTACGAGCAGTACTTC. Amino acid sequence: CASSQVATSPYEQYF.